One and the same sample provided the 16 T cell receptor beta chains below, sequenced in a study of shared clonotypes between healthy human individuals (dated by TCRdb to 2018 to 2020). Libraries were prepared through the immunoSEQ multiplex PCR assay. Held by TCRdb, this immuneACCESS table contains in-frame sequences only and omits some clones. Under half of the omission traces to an unresolved V gene where checked; the cause of the rest is unknown. For this sample the table gives approximately 640,000 clones, of which less than 95% were detected only once. The biggest ten clones account for 30% to 35% of the sample. Sequenced sample: memory CD8+ T cells from PBMCs. The sample's cell subset or site label, decoded: CD45RO+ cells pooled with CCR7-negative TemRA cells. These receptor sequences come from a man aged 18 to 30 in good health. Some clones in this sample may be carry-over from other donors' samples.

The CDR3 nucleotides are TGTGCCAGCAGGCTCCTAGCGGCAAAATCACAAGAGACCCAGTACTTC. Protein: CASRLLAAKSQETQYF. J is TRBJ2-5 and V is TRBV11-2; 7 bases line up with TRBD2. The germline V gene encodes CDR1 SGHAT and CDR2 FQNNGV. The ends lost 6 bases at V and 2 bases at J; junction bases unmatched: 12. The CDR3 is 16 residues long.

This chain uses TRBV5-1 with TRBJ2-3, with D maybe TRBD2 (6 bases). This CDR3 spans 13 amino acids. Trimming removed 4 bases at V and 5 bases at J, with 11 bases between. Germline CDR1 and CDR2: SGHRS and YFSETQ. CDR3: CASSPGDRDTQYF. In DNA, the CDR3 is TGCGCCAGCAGCCCGGGGGATCGAGATACGCAGTATTTT.

The CDR3 loop is CASRSRVGAKNIQYF. The DNA of the CDR3 is TGTGCCAGCAGGTCCAGGGTGGGAGCCAAAAACATTCAGTACTTC. The chain has TRBV6-5 and TRBJ2-4; maybe TRBD1 (5 bases). This CDR3 spans 15 amino acids. The germline CDR1 and CDR2 sequences are MNHEY and SVGAGI. Trimming left V 6 bases short and J 0 bases short, with 12 bases between.

In this sample, this clone turned up a few times. The CDR3 nucleotides read TGTGCCAGCTCACCACCGGGACAGTTCTATGGCTACACCTTC. It encodes CASSPPGQFYGYTF. The chain couples TRBV18 to TRBJ1-2, with TRBD1 identical over 7 bases. This CDR3 has 14 residues. Losses at the gene ends were 0 bases for V and 4 bases for J; bases not matched to a gene: 2. The germline gives CDR1 KGHSH, CDR2 LQKENI.

The CDR3 sequence is CASSVRPGYEQYF. CDR3 in DNA: TGCGCCAGCAGTGTCAGGCCGGGCTACGAGCAGTACTTC. This chain links TRBV10-2 with TRBJ2-7; the D is unclear. The CDR3 has 13 residues. V dropped 4 bases and J dropped 3 bases, with 10 bases sitting between them. The V gene's germline CDR1 is WSHSY and CDR2 SAAADI.

The V and J genes are TRBV7-8 and TRBJ2-2, with 9 nucleotides matching TRBD2. The CDR3 runs to 16 residues. With V trimmed by 5 bases and J by 3 bases, 7 bases remained unmatched. Per germline, CDR1 SGHVS and CDR2 FQNEAQ. The CDR3 nucleotides read TGTGCCAGCAGCCTTACCTTAGCGGGGGACACCGGGGAGCTGTTTTTT. Encoded protein: CASSLTLAGDTGELFF.

The chain links TRBV29-1 to TRBJ2-2, with TRBD1 matching over 9 bases. The CDR3 extends over 14 amino acids. Germline V lookup: CDR1 SQVTM, CDR2 ANQGSEA. V lost 6 bases, J lost 4 bases, and 6 bases stayed unmatched. CDR3 protein: CSVKDRGGTGELFF. The CDR3 DNA sequence: TGCAGCGTAAAGGACAGGGGTGGCACCGGGGAGCTGTTTTTT.

The genes are TRBV19 and TRBJ1-1; D not resolved. Trimming removed 6 bases at V and 3 bases at J, with 17 bases between. Germline CDR1 is LNHDA and CDR2 is SQIVND (reference sequence). The CDR3 is made up of 15 amino acids. The chain's CDR3 is CASSRWRGTDTEAFF. CDR3 DNA: TGTGCCAGTAGCCGATGGCGGGGTACGGACACTGAAGCTTTCTTT.

The V call is TRBV19, the J call TRBJ2-7; TRBD2 is a possible D gene (6 bases). Between the trimmed V and J ends, which lost 2 bases and 6 bases, there was a span of 14 bases. Germline lookup yields CDR1 LNHDA and CDR2 SQIVND (reference sequence). This CDR3 contains 14 residues. CDR3 coding DNA: TGTGCCAGTAGTATATATGATAGCGGAGGCGAGCAGTACTTC. This gives the protein CASSIYDSGGEQYF.

The chain couples TRBV29-1 to TRBJ2-5, with 7 bases identical to TRBD1. The CDR3 consists of 13 residues. Germline V lookup: CDR1 SQVTM, CDR2 ANQGSEA. With V trimmed by 7 bases and J by 5 bases, 10 bases remained unmatched. CDR3 sequence: CSGGQVTVETQYF. CDR3 sequence (DNA): TGCAGCGGTGGACAGGTCACGGTGGAGACCCAGTACTTC. Combining the CDR3 with reference TRBV29-1 and TRBJ2-5 gives the whole variable domain SAVISQKPSRDICQRGTSLTIQCQVDSQVTMMFWYRQQPGQSLTLIATANQGSEATYESGFVIDKFPISRPNLTFSTLTVSNMSPEDSSIYLCSGGQVTVETQYFGPGTRLLVL.

This chain joins TRBV10-1 and TRBJ2-7; D is ambiguous. There are 12 residues in the CDR3. From germline, CDR1 is WNHNN and CDR2 SYGVQD (reference sequence). Between the trimmed V and J ends, which lost 3 bases and 7 bases, there was a span of 10 bases. In DNA, the CDR3 is TGCGCCAGCAGTGAATGGGGTGGGGAGCAGTACTTC. This encodes CASSEWGGEQYF.

The V and J genes are TRBV19 and TRBJ1-5; possibly TRBD1 for D (5 bases). This CDR3 comprises 17 residues. V gave up 5 bases and J gave up 4 bases, with 21 bases separating them. Germline CDR1 is LNHDA and CDR2 is SQIVND (reference sequence). The CDR3 loop reads CASSWKGEGPLNQPQHF. DNA of the CDR3: TGTGCCAGTAGTTGGAAAGGGGAGGGCCCGCTAAATCAGCCCCAGCATTTT. Complete variable domain (other parts from reference TRBV19 and TRBJ1-5): DGGITQSPKYLFRKEGQNVTLSCEQNLNHDAMYWYRQDPGQGLRLIYYSQIVNDFQKGDIAEGYSVSREKKESFPLTVTSAQKNPTAFYLCASSWKGEGPLNQPQHFGDGTRLSIL.

The chain links TRBV5-1 to TRBJ1-3; D is undetermined. V lost 0 bases and J 0 bases, leaving 19 bases between the germline ends. CDR1 SGHRS and CDR2 YFSETQ come from the germline V gene. The length of the CDR3 is 19 residues. This CDR3 is CASSLEVSGTVTSGNTIYF. CDR3 nucleotide sequence: TGCGCCAGCAGCTTGGAGGTCTCGGGTACCGTGACCTCTGGAAACACCATATATTTT. The whole variable domain, filled in from reference TRBV5-1 and TRBJ1-3, reads KAGVTQTPRYLIKTRGQQVTLSCSPISGHRSVSWYQQTPGQGLQFLFEYFSETQRNKGNFPGRFSGRQFSNSRSEMNVSTLELGDSALYLCASSLEVSGTVTSGNTIYFGEGSWLTVV.

The genes are TRBV27 and TRBJ2-5, with no clear D. The CDR3 totals 14 residues. Germline V gene data show CDR1 as MNHEY and CDR2 as SMNVEV (reference sequence). Between the trimmed V and J ends, which lost 3 bases and 5 bases, there was a span of 13 bases. The DNA for the CDR3 is TGTGCCAGCAGTTTTGTAGGATCTAGGGAGACCCAGTACTTC. Its translation: CASSFVGSRETQYF.

The chain joins TRBV28 to TRBJ1-1; D gene uncertain. This CDR3 is 13 amino acids long. V was trimmed by 5 bases and J by 4 bases, leaving 11 bases between them. Germline lookup yields CDR1 MDHEN and CDR2 SYDVKM. The CDR3 reads CASSLRTFTEAFF. CDR3 in DNA: TGTGCCAGCAGTCTCCGGACCTTCACTGAAGCTTTCTTT.

The gene calls are TRBV6-5 and TRBJ2-6, with D unclear. There are 16 residues in the CDR3. The V end lost 0 bases, the J end lost 1 base, and 7 bases lay between the germline ends. The germline CDR1 and CDR2 sequences are MNHEY and SVGAGI. CDR3 loop: CASSYSWGSGANVLTF. For the CDR3, the DNA is TGTGCCAGCAGTTACTCGTGGGGTTCTGGGGCCAACGTCCTGACTTTC.